This TCR beta chain was sequenced in a study of human T cells and chemical hapten exposure. Across the whole study: Upper-back patches of 0.01% DPC were read at 6 days. Regarding the study as a whole: PT1 expanded TCR counts correlated positively with patch test score. Expanded TCR sets contained significantly more large CDR3 similarity clusters than controls. The number of TCRs above 1 in 1000 frequency did not change after DPC sensitization.

This clonotype was counted ten times or more. No antigen is known for it. Germline CDR1 MGHDK, CDR2 SYGVNS. V lost 7 bases and J 9 bases, leaving 12 bases between the germline ends. There are 11 residues in the CDR3. Time point denoted: patch test 1, 2 weeks after DPC sensitization. Treatment in this sample: therapeutic diphenylcyclopropenone sensitization with weekly scalp DPC. One entry per CDR3 protein results from TCRdb running MiXCR on the RACE reads. The table shows more than 95,000 distinct CDR3 sequences, with around an eighth occurring only once. The chain links TRBV25-1 to TRBJ1-2, with D perhaps TRBD1 (5 bases). The sample here was whole blood, taken in connection with sensitization to the hapten diphenylcyclopropenone (DPC). The TCR originated in a woman aged 45 to 65 with alopecia areata. Some clones in this sample may be carry-over from other donors' samples. Written as DNA, the CDR3 is TGTGCCAGCAATGAGGGGATGAGCTACACCTTC. Translation: CASNEGMSYTF.